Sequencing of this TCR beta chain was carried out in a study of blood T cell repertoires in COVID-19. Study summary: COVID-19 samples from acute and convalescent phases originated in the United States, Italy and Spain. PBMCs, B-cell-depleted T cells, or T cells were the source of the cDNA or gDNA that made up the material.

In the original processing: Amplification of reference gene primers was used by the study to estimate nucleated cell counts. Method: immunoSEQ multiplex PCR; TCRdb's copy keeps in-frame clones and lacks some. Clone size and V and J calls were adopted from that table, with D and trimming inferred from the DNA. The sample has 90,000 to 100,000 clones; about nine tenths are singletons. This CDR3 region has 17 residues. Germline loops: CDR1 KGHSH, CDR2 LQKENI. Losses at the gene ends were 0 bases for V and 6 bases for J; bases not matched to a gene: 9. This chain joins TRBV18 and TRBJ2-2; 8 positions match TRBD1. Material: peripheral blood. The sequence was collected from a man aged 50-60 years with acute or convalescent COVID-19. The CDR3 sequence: CASSPPGQGMGAGELFF. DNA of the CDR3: TGTGCCAGCTCACCACCTGGACAGGGAATGGGCGCCGGGGAGCTGTTTTTT. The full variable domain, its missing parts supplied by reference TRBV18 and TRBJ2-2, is NAGVMQNPRHLVRRRGQEARLRCSPMKGHSHVYWYRQLPEEGLKFMVYLQKENIIDESGMPKERFSAEFPKEGPSILRIQQVVRGDSAAYFCASSPPGQGMGAGELFFGEGSRLTVL.